This TCR beta chain is from a study of lymphopenia after photon versus proton radiotherapy. The study, taken as a whole, reports: Authors raise, but do not show, better survival with proton therapy. Larger post-nadir TCR diversity loss correlated inversely with survival in deceased patients. Photon-treated patients lost naive T cells and TCR diversity; proton-treated stayed stable.

Assay: immunoSEQ multiplex PCR; the TCRdb copy retains only in-frame clones and omits some. The table lists roughly 7,300 clones, 85% to 95% of them singletons. As to this clone: Its target is unknown.

Sequencing was performed on peripheral blood, taken from a patient treated with photon-based radiotherapy. This receptor was obtained from a woman aged 45-65 years with cholangiocarcinoma.

This chain's CDR3 is CASSSSRWWGAPNSNQPQHF. CDR3 nucleotides: TGTGCCAGCAGCTCCTCCCGGTGGTGGGGGGCTCCGAATAGCAATCAGCCCCAGCATTTT. The chain carries TRBV7-8 and TRBJ1-5; maybe TRBD1 (6 bases). V shed 4 bases and J shed 0 bases, with 25 bases lying between them. Germline CDR1 reads SGHVS; CDR2 reads FQNEAQ. CDR3 length: 20 amino acids.